Each of the 9 T cell receptor beta chains below was sequenced from the same sample in a study of cytomegalovirus exposure and HLA in healthy donors. The PCR had 60 Vbeta and 13 Jbeta primers. The repertoire was sequenced with immunoSEQ multiplex PCR; TCRdb's copy has only in-frame clones and lacks some. The sample lists 35,000 or so clones, roughly 80% occurring once. The sample comprised PBMCs. The source is a woman between 40 and 55 years old in good health and CMV-seronegative.

The chain links TRBV18 to TRBJ2-7; a possible D gene is TRBD1 (5 bases). The CDR3 is 15 amino acids. Trimming left V 3 bases short and J 3 bases short, with 15 bases between. Looked up from germline, CDR1 is KGHSH and CDR2 is LQKENI. CDR3 protein: CASSPSQGRGYEQYF. CDR3 nucleotides: TGTGCCAGCTCACCCTCCCAGGGAAGGGGCTACGAGCAGTACTTC.

The V gene is TRBV5-1, the J gene TRBJ1-6, with D tentatively TRBD1 (5 bases). The CDR3 covers 15 residues. Trimming shortened V by 3 bases and J by 7 bases, and 14 bases separated the two germline ends. Per germline, CDR1 SGHRS and CDR2 YFSETQ. CDR3 sequence: CASSSQGQRNSPLHF. Here the CDR3 DNA reads TGCGCCAGCAGCTCCCAGGGCCAACGAAATTCACCCCTCCACTTT.

The chain uses TRBV7-6 and TRBJ2-2, with D possibly matching TRBD2 (6 bases). The CDR3 covers 15 residues. Trimming stripped 2 bases from V and 4 bases from J, with 11 bases between. CDR1 SGHVS and CDR2 FNYEAQ come from the germline V gene. The CDR3 loop reads CASSLRRGGTGELFF. The CDR3 DNA sequence: TGTGCCAGCAGCTTAAGACGGGGAGGCACCGGGGAGCTGTTTTTT.

The rearrangement joins TRBV28 to TRBJ2-7; tentatively, D is TRBD1 (6 bases). Germline loops: CDR1 MDHEN, CDR2 SYDVKM. V shed 4 bases and J shed 6 bases, with 13 bases lying between them. The CDR3 consists of 13 residues. CDR3 region: CASSSWGLPEQYV. The CDR3 DNA follows: TGTGCCAGCAGTTCGTGGGGGCTCCCCGAGCAGTACGTC.

The chain has TRBV7-2 and TRBJ2-3, with TRBD2 matching over 15 bases. CDR1 is SGHTA, CDR2 FQGNSA, per germline. The CDR3 sequence is 16 residues long. Trimming cost V 3 bases and J 5 bases; bases outside gene matches: 3. The CDR3 DNA reads TGTGCCAGCAGCTTTGGACTAGCGGGGGGGGAAGATACGCAGTATTTT. It encodes CASSFGLAGGEDTQYF.

This chain connects TRBV7-9 to TRBJ2-7, with D possibly being TRBD1 (6 bases). The CDR3 extends over 14 amino acids. Germline V lookup: CDR1 SEHNR, CDR2 FQNEAQ (reference sequence). V lost 2 bases and J lost 3, with 11 bases in between. The CDR3 sequence: CASSLRWTDYEQYF. The DNA of the CDR3 is TGTGCCAGCAGCTTACGTTGGACAGACTACGAGCAGTACTTC.

The chain is built from TRBV7-3 and TRBJ2-7; weak D call: TRBD1 (6 bases). This CDR3 is 15 amino acids long. Looked up from germline, CDR1 is SGHTA and CDR2 is FQGTGA. V gave up 0 bases and J gave up 1 base, with 10 bases separating them. CDR3 residues: CASSLTPGDSYEQYF. The CDR3 coding sequence is TGTGCCAGCAGCTTAACCCCAGGGGATTCCTACGAGCAGTACTTC.

This clone came up once. This chain connects TRBV5-6 to TRBJ2-7; 8 nucleotides line up with TRBD1. The CDR3 is made up of 14 amino acids. V dropped 3 bases and J dropped 2; count of bases not matched to a gene: 4. CDR1 is SGHDT and CDR2 is YYEEEE in the germline V gene. CDR3 sequence: CASSYPGQAYEQYV. DNA of the CDR3: TGTGCCAGCAGCTATCCGGGACAGGCCTACGAGCAGTACGTC.

The chain combines TRBV5-1 with TRBJ2-5, with 8 bases identical to TRBD1. V lost 7 bases to trimming and J lost 2 bases; unmatched junction nucleotides: 10. Germline V lookup: CDR1 SGHRS, CDR2 YFSETQ. CDR3 length equals 15 residues. CDR3 nucleotide sequence: TGCGCCAGCTCCCGGACAGGGACTCCTCAAGAGACCCAGTACTTC. This translates into CASSRTGTPQETQYF.